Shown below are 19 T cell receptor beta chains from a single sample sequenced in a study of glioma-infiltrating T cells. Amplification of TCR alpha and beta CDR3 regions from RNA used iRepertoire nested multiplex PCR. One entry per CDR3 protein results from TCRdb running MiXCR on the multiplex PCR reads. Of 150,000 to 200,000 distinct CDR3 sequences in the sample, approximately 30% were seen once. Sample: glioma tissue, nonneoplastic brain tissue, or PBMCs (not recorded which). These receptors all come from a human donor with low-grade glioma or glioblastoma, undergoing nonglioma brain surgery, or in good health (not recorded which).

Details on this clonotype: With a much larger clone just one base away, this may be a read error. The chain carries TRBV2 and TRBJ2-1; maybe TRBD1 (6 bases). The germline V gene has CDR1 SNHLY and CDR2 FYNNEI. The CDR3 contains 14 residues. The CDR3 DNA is TGTGCCAGCAGTGCCAGGGGAACCTACAATGGGCAGTTCTTC. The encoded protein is CASSARGTYNGQFF.

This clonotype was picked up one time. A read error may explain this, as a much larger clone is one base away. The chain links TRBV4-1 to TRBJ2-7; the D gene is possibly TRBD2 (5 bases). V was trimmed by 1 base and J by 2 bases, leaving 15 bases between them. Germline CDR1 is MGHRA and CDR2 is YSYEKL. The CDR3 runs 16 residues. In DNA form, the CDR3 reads TGCGCCAGCAGCCAAGCCCCAGACCGGGGAACCTACGAGCAGTACTTC. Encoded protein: CASSQAPDRGTYEQYF.

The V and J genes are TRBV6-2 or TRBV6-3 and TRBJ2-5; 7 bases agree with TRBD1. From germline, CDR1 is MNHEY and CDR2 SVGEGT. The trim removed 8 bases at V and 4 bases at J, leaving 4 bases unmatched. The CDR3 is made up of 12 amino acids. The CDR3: CASVYRGETQYF. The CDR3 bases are TGTGCCAGCGTGTACAGGGGAGAGACCCAGTACTTC.

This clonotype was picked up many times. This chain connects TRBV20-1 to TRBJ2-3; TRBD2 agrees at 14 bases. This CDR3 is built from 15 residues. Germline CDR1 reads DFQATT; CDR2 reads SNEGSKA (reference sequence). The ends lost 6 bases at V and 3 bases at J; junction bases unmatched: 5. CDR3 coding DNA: TGCAGTGCCAAGGGACTAGCGGGAGTAACAGATACGCAGTATTTT. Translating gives CSAKGLAGVTDTQYF.

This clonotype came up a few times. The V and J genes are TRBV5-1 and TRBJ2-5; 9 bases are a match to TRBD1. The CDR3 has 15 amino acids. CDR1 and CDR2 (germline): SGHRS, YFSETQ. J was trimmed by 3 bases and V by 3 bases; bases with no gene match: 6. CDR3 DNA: TGCGCCAGCAGCTCCCCCGGGACAGGGAAAGAGACCCAGTACTTC. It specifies CASSSPGTGKETQYF.

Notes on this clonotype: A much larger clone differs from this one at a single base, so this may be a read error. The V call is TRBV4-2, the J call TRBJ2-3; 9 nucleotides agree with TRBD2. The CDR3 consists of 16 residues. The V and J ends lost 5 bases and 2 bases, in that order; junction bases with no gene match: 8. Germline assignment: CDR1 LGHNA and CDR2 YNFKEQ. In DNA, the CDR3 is TGTGCCAGCAGCTCTAGCCAGCGGGAGGCCACAGATACGCAGTATTTT. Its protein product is CASSSSQREATDTQYF.

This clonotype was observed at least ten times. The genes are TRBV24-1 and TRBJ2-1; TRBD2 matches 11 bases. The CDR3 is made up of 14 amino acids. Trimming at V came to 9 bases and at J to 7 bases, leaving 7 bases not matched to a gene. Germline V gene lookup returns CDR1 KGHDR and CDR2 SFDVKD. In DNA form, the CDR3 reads TGTGCCACCTCGCCGGGACTAGCGGAAAATGAGCAGTTCTTC. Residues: CATSPGLAENEQFF.

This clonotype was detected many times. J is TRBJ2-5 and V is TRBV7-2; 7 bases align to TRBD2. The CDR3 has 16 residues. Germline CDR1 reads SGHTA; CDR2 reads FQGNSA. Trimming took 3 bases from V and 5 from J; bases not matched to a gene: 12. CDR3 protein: CASSFGGSRSRETQYF. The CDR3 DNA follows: TGTGCCAGCAGCTTCGGGGGGAGCCGTTCTCGGGAGACCCAGTACTTC.

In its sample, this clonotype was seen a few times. The CDR3 region has the DNA TGCGCCAGCAGCCAAGAGGGGCCTAGCGGGAGTGTAGATACGCAGTATTTT. Its protein product is CASSQEGPSGSVDTQYF. The J gene is TRBJ2-3, the V gene TRBV4-3; 10 nucleotides align to TRBD2. The CDR3 is made up of 17 amino acids. Germline lookup yields CDR1 LGHNA and CDR2 YSLEER. Trimming took 0 bases from V and 5 from J; bases not matched to a gene: 8.

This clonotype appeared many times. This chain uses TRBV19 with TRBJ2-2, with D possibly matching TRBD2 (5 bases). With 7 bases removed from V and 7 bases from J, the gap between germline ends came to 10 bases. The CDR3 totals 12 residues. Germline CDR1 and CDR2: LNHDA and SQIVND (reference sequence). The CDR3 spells CASTLRGGELFF. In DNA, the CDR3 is TGTGCCAGTACTCTCCGGGGCGGGGAGCTGTTTTTT.

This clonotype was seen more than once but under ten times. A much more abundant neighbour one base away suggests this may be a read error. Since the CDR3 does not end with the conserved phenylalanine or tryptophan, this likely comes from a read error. CDR3 in DNA: TGTGCCAGCAGTCGGGACAGAGACACAGATACGCAGTATCTT. Protein product: CASSRDRDTDTQYL. The chain links TRBV27 to TRBJ2-3; 7 nucleotides agree with TRBD1. Trimming removed 5 bases from V and 2 bases from J; junction bases left unmatched: 4. CDR3 length: 14 amino acids. Germline lookup yields CDR1 MNHEY and CDR2 SMNVEV (reference sequence).

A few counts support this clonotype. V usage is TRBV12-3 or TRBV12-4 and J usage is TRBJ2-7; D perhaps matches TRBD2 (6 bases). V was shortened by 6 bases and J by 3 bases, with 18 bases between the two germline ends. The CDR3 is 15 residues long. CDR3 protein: CASSPKASVNYEQYF. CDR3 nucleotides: TGTGCCAGCAGCCCTAAGGCTAGCGTTAACTACGAGCAGTACTTC.

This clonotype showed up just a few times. CDR3 in amino acids: CASSSQRRADNEQFF. The DNA for the CDR3 is TGCGCCAGCAGCTCCCAGCGGAGAGCAGACAATGAGCAGTTCTTC. The chain employs TRBV5-1 and TRBJ2-1, with D maybe TRBD2 (5 bases). The germline V gene encodes CDR1 SGHRS and CDR2 YFSETQ. CDR3 length: 15 amino acids. With 3 bases removed from V and 5 bases from J, the gap between germline ends came to 15 bases.

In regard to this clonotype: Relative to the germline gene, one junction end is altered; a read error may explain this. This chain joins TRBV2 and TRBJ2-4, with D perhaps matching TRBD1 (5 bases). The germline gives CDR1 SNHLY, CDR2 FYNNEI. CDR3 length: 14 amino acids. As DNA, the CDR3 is TGTGCCAGCAGTGCAGGGAACGACAAAAACATTAAGTACTTC. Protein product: CASSAGNDKNIKYF. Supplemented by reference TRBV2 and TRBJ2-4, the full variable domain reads EPEVTQTPSHQVTQMGQEVILRCVPISNHLYFYWYRQILGQKVEFLVSFYNNEISEKSEIFDDQFSVERPDGSNFTLKIRSTKLEDSAMYFCASSAGNDKNIKYFGAGTRLSVL.

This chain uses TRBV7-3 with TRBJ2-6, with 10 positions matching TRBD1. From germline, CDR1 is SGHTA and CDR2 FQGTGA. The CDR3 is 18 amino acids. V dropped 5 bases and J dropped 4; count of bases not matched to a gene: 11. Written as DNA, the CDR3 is TGTGCCAGCAGCCCTCGACAGGGGGCGAGTCCCGGGGCCAACGTCCTGACTTTC. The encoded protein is CASSPRQGASPGANVLTF.

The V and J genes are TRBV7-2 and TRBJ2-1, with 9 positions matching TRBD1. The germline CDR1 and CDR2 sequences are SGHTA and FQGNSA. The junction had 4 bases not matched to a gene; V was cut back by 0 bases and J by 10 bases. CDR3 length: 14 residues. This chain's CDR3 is CASSLAPGTGEQFF. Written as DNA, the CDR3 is TGTGCCAGCAGCTTAGCGCCAGGGACAGGGGAGCAGTTCTTC.

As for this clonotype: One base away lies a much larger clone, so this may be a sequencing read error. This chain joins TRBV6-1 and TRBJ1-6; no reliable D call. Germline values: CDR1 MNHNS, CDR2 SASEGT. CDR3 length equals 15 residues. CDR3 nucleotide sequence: TGTGCCAGCAGTCCTCGTTCCCAAAATAATTCACCCCCCCACTTT. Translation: CASSPRSQNNSPPHF.

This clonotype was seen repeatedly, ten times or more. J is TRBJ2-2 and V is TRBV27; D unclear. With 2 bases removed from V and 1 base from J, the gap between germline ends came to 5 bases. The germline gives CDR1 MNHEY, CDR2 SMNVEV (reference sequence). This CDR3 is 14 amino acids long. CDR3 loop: CASSLGQNTGELFF. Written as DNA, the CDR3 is TGTGCCAGCAGTTTAGGGCAGAACACCGGGGAGCTGTTTTTT.

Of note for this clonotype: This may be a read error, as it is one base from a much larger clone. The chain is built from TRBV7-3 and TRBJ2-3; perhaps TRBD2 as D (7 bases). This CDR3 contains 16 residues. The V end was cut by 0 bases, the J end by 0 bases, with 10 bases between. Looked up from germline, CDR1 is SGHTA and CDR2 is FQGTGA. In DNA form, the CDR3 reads TGTGCCAGCAGCTTAACGGGGGGGGCCAGCACAGATACGCAGTATTTT. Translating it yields CASSLTGGASTDTQYF.